Each of the 3 T cell receptor beta chains below was sequenced from the same sample in a study of T cell changes during pregnancy in multiple sclerosis. Sequencing was performed with immunoSEQ multiplex PCR; in TCRdb, only in-frame clones are kept and a portion is missing. Here the sample spans about 44,000 clones, 89% being singletons. Material: CD4+ T cells from peripheral blood mononuclear cells, obtained after pregnancy. The receptors were sampled from a female donor with multiple sclerosis, enrolled in a pregnancy study.

This sequence joins TRBV4-3 and TRBJ2-3; 9 positions match TRBD2. This CDR3 region has 18 residues. The germline gives CDR1 LGHNA, CDR2 YSLEER. The ends lost 0 bases at V and 7 bases at J; junction bases unmatched: 14. CDR3 amino acids: CASSQERGLAGRPNTQYF. CDR3 bases: TGCGCCAGCAGCCAAGAGAGAGGGCTAGCGGGACGGCCCAATACGCAGTATTTT.

The chain combines TRBV7-2 with TRBJ2-3; 11 bases match TRBD2. Germline V gives CDR1 SGHTA, CDR2 FQGNSA. The trim removed 5 bases at V and 10 bases at J, leaving 11 bases unmatched. The CDR3 loop spans 15 amino acids. This CDR3 reads CASSPFLAGGYAQYF. CDR3 DNA sequence: TGTGCCAGCAGCCCCTTCCTAGCGGGAGGTTATGCGCAGTATTTT. The full variable domain, in which reference TRBV7-2 and TRBJ2-3 provide the parts outside the CDR3, is GAGVSQSPSNKVTEKGKDVELRCDPISGHTALYWYRQSLGQGLEFLIYFQGNSAPDKSGLPSDRFSAERTGGSVSTLTIQRTQQEDSAVYLCASSPFLAGGYAQYFGPGTRLTVL.

The CDR3 protein is CASSPGTSGRMDEQYF. CDR3 bases: TGTGCCAGCAGCCCCGGGACTAGCGGGAGGATGGACGAGCAGTACTTC. V and J are TRBV2 and TRBJ2-7, with 15 bases that match TRBD2. J lost 5 bases, V lost 6 bases, and 8 bases had no gene match. This CDR3 is built from 16 residues. The germline gives CDR1 SNHLY, CDR2 FYNNEI.